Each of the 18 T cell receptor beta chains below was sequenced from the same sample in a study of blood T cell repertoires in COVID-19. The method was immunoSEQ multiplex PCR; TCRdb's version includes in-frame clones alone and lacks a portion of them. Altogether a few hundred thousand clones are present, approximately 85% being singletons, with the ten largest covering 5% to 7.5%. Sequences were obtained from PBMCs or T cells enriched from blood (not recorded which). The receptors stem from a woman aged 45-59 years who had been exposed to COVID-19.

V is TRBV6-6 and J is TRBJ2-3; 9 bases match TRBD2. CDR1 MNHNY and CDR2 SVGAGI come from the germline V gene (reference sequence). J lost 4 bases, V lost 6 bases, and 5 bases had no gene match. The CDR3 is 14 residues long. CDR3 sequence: CASRYSGGADTQYF. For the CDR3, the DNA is TGTGCCAGCAGATATAGCGGGGGTGCAGATACGCAGTATTTT.

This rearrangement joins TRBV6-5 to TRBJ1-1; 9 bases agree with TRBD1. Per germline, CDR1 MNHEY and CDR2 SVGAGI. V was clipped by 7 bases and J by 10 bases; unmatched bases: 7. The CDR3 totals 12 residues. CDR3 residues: CASTNDRGRAFF. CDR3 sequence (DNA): TGTGCCAGCACCAACGACAGGGGGAGAGCTTTCTTT.

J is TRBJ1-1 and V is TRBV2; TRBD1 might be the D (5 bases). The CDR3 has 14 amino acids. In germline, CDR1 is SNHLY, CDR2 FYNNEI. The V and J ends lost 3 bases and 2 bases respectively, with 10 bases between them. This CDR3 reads CASSERGGNTEAFF. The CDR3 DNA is TGTGCCAGCAGTGAGCGGGGGGGTAACACTGAAGCTTTCTTT.

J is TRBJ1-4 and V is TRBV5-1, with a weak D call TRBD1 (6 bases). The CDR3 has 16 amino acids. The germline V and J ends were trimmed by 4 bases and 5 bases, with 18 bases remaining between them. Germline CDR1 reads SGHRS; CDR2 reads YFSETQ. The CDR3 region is CASSPTGVGANEKLFF. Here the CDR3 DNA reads TGCGCCAGCAGCCCGACAGGAGTCGGGGCGAATGAAAAACTGTTTTTT.

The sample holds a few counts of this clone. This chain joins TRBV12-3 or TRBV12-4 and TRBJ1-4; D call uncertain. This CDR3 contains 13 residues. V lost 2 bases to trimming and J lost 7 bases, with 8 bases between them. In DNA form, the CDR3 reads TGTGCCAGCAGTTTAAGCGGGGTTGAAAAACTGTTTTTT. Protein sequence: CASSLSGVEKLFF.

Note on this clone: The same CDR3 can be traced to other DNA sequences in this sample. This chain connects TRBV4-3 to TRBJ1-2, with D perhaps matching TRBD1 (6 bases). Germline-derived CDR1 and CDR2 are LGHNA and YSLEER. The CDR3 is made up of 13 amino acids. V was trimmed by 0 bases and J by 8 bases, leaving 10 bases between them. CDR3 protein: CASSQDTGYGYTF. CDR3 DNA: TGCGCCAGCAGCCAAGATACAGGGTACGGCTACACCTTC.

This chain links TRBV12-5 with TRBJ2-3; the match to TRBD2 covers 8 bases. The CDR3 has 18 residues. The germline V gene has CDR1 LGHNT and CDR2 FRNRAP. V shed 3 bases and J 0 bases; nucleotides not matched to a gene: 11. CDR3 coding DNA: TGTGCTAGTGGTTTCGGGGGGGCCACGACAATAAGCACAGATACGCAGTATTTT. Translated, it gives CASGFGGATTISTDTQYF.

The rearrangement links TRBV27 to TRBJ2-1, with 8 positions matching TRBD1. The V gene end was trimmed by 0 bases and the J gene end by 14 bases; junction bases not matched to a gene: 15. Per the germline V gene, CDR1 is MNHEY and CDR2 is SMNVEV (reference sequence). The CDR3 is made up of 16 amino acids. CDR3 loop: CASSLSRGSDRGKEFF. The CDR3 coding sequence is TGTGCCAGCAGTTTATCGAGAGGAAGTGACAGGGGAAAGGAGTTCTTC.

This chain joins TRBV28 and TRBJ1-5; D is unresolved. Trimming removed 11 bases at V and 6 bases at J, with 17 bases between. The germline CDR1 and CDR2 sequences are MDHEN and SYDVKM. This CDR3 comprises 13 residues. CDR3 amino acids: CASFSGSSQPQHF. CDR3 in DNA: TGTGCCTCGTTCTCGGGGTCGAGTCAGCCCCAGCATTTT.

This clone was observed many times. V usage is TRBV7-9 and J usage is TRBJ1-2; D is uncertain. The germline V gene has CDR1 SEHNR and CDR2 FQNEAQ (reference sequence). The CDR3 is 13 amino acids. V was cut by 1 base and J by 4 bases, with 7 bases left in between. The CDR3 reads CASSLDSFYGYTF. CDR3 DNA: TGTGCCAGCAGCTTAGACAGTTTCTATGGCTACACCTTC.

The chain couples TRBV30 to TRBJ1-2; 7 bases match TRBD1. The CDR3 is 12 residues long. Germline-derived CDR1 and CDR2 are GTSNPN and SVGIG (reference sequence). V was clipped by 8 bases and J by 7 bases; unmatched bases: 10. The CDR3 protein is CAIQGIFGGYTF. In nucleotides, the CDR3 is TGTGCCATACAGGGGATTTTCGGTGGCTACACCTTC. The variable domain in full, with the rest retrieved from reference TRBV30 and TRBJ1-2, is SQTIHQWPATLVQPVGSPLSLECTVEGTSNPNLYWYRQAAGRGLQLLFYSVGIGQISSEVPQNLSASRPQDRQFILSSKKLLLSDSGFYLCAIQGIFGGYTFGSGTRLTVV.

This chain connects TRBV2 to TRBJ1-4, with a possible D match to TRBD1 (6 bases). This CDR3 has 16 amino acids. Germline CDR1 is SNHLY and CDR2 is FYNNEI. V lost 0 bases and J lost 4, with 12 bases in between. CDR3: CASSEAPGQSNEKLFF. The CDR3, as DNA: TGTGCCAGCAGTGAAGCGCCCGGACAGAGTAATGAAAAACTGTTTTTT.

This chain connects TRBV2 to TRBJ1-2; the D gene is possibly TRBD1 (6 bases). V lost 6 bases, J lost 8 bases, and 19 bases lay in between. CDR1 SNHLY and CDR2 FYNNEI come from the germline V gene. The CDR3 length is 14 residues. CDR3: CASRAASTGPGYTF. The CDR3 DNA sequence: TGTGCCAGCAGGGCGGCGTCTACAGGGCCGGGCTACACCTTC.

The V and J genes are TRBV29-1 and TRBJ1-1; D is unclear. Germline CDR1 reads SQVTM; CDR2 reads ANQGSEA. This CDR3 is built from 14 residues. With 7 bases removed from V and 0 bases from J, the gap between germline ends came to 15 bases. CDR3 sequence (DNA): TGCAGCGCCGCAAGCCGTTCTATGAACACTGAAGCTTTCTTT. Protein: CSAASRSMNTEAFF.

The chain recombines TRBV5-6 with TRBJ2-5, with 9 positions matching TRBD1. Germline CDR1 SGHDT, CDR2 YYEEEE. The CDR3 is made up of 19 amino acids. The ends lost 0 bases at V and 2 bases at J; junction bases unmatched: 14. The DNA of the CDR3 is TGTGCCAGCAGCTTGGTTGATTTTCGGGGGACAGGGCTTCAAGAGACCCAGTACTTC. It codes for CASSLVDFRGTGLQETQYF.

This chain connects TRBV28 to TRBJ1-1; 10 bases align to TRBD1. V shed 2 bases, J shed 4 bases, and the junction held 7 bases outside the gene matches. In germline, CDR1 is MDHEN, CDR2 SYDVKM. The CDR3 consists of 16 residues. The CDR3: CASSLMSRTGGTEAFF. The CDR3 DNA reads TGTGCCAGCAGTTTAATGAGTAGGACAGGGGGCACTGAAGCTTTCTTT.

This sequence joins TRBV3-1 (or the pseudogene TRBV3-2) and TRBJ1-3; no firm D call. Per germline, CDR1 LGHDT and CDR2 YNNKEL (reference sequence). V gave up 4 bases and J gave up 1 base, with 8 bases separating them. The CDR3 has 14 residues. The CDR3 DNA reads TGTGCCAGCAGCCTGGCGGTTTCTGGAAACACCATATATTTT. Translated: CASSLAVSGNTIYF.

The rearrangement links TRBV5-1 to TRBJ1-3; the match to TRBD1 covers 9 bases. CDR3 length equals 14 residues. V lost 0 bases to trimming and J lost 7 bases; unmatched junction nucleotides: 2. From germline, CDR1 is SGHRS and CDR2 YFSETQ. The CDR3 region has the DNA TGCGCCAGCAGCTTGGGGACAGGGGCTAACACCATATATTTT. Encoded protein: CASSLGTGANTIYF.